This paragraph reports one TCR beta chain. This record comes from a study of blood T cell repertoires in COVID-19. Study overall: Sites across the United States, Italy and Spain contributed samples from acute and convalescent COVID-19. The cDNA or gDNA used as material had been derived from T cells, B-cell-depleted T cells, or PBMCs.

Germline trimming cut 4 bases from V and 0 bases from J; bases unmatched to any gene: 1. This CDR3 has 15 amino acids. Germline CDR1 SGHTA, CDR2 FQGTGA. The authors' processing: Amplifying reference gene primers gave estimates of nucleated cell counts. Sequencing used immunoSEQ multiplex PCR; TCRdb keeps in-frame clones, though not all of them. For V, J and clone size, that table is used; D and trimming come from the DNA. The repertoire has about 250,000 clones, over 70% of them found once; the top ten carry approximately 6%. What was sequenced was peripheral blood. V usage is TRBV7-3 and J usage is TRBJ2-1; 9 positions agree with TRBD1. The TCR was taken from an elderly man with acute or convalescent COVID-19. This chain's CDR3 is CASSSGQGSYNEQFF. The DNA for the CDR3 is TGTGCCAGCAGCTCGGGACAGGGCTCCTACAATGAGCAGTTCTTC.